One TCR beta chain is described in this entry. Germline trimming cut 1 base from V and 4 bases from J; bases unmatched to any gene: 11. The CDR3 has 18 amino acids. Per germline, CDR1 KGHSH and CDR2 LQKENI. The data stem from a study of blood T cell repertoires in COVID-19. On the study more broadly: Sites in the United States, Italy and Spain provided acute and convalescent COVID-19 samples. The cDNA or gDNA used as material had been derived from T cells, B-cell-depleted T cells, or PBMCs.

Clones were sequenced by immunoSEQ multiplex PCR, and TCRdb holds only the in-frame ones, with some missing. The table lists 60,000 to 75,000 clones, roughly 71% of them singletons, with over 6% in the top ten. Input material: peripheral blood. This TCR derives from a woman in her forties or fifties with active or convalescent COVID-19. This rearrangement joins TRBV18 to TRBJ1-1; 11 bases are shared with TRBD1. The CDR3 nucleotides are TGTGCCAGCTCACCACGAGGGACAGGGGGAAACCCTGTCACTGAAGCTTTCTTT. It is translated as CASSPRGTGGNPVTEAFF.